This paragraph reports one TCR beta chain. Other DNA variants within this sample encode the same CDR3. This CDR3 comprises 13 residues. The V end lost 1 base, the J end lost 3 bases, and 6 bases lay between the germline ends. From germline, CDR1 is SGHAT and CDR2 FQNNGV. Authors' processing steps: Estimation of nucleated cell counts relied on the amplification of reference gene primers. Profiled with immunoSEQ multiplex PCR; TCRdb holds only in-frame clones, not every one. Clone size and the V and J calls come from that table; the DNA yielded D and trimming. The sample lists hundreds of thousands of clones; under 95% were seen once. These data belong to a study of blood T cell repertoires in COVID-19. Study-level information: The United States, Italy and Spain supplied acute and convalescent COVID-19 samples. Sources were T cells, B-cell-depleted T cells, or PBMCs; the material itself was cDNA or gDNA.

Everyone who took part was roughly 18 to 89 years old, and they came from about two dozen US areas. Source material: PBMCs or T cells enriched from blood (not recorded which). This TCR derives from a man aged 60 to 69 who had recovered from COVID-19. The rearrangement uses TRBV11-2 and TRBJ1-1; perhaps TRBD1 as D (5 bases). The CDR3 loop is CASSLGGDTEAFF. CDR3 in DNA: TGTGCCAGCAGCTTAGGGGGGGACACTGAAGCTTTCTTT.